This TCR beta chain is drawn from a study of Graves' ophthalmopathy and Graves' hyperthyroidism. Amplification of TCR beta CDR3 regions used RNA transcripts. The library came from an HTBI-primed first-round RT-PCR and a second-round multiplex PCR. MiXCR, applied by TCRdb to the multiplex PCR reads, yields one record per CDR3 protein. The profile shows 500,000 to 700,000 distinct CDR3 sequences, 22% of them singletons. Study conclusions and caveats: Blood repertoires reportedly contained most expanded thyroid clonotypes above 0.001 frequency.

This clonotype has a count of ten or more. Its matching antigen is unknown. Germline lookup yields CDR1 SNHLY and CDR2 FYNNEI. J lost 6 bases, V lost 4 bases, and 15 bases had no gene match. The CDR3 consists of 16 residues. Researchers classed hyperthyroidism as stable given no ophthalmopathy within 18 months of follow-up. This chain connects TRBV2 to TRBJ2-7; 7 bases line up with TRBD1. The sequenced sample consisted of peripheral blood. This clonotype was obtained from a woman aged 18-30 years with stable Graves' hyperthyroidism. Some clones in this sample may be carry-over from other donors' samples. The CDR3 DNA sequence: TGTGCCAGCAGTGCGGGTCGAACAGGGGCGGATAGCGAGCAGTACTTC. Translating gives CASSAGRTGADSEQYF.